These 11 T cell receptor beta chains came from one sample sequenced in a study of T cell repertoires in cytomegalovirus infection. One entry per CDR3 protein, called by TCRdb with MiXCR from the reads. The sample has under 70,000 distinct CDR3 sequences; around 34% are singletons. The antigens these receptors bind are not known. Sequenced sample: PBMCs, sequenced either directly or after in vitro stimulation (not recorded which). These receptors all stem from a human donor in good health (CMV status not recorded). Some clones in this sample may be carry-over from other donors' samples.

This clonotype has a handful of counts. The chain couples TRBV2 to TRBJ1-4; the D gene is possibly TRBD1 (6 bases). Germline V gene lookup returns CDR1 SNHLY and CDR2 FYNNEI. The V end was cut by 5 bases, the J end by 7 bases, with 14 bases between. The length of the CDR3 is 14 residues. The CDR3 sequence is CASSPGAGVEKLFF. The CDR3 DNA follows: TGTGCCAGCAGTCCGGGGGCAGGGGTTGAAAAACTGTTTTTT.

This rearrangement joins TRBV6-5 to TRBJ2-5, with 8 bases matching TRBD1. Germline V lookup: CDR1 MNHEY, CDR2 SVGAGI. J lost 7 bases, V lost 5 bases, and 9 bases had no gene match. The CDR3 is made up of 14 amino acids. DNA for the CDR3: TGTGCCAGCAGTGTCTACCAGGGGGCAGGGACCCAGTACTTC. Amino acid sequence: CASSVYQGAGTQYF.

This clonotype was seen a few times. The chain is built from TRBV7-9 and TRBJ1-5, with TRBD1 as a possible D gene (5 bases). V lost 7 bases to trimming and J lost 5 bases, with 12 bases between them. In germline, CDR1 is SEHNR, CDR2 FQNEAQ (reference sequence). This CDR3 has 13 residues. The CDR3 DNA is TGTGCCAGCATCCCCCTGGGGGATCAGCCCCAGCATTTT. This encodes CASIPLGDQPQHF.

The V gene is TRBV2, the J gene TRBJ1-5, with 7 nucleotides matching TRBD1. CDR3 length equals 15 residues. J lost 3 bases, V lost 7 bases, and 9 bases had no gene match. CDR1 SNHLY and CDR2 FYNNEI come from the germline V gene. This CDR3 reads CASIVGQGDNQPQHF. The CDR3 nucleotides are TGTGCCAGCATAGTTGGGCAGGGGGACAATCAGCCCCAGCATTTT.

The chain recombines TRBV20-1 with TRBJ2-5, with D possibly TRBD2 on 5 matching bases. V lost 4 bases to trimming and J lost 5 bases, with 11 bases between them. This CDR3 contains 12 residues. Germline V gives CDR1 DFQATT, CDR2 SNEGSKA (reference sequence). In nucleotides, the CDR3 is TGCAGTGCTATCGGACTGAGGGAGACCCAGTACTTC. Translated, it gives CSAIGLRETQYF.

The CDR3 here is CASSLMRSPGDEQYF. CDR3 sequence (DNA): TGCGCCAGCAGCTTGATGAGGAGCCCCGGAGACGAGCAGTACTTC. The chain carries TRBV5-1 and TRBJ2-7; D ambiguous. CDR1 SGHRS and CDR2 YFSETQ come from the germline V gene. Trimming shortened V by 1 base and J by 5 bases, and 16 bases separated the two germline ends. The CDR3 covers 15 residues. Looking up the rest from reference TRBV5-1 and TRBJ2-7 gives the full variable domain: KAGVTQTPRYLIKTRGQQVTLSCSPISGHRSVSWYQQTPGQGLQFLFEYFSETQRNKGNFPGRFSGRQFSNSRSEMNVSTLELGDSALYLCASSLMRSPGDEQYFGPGTRLTVT.

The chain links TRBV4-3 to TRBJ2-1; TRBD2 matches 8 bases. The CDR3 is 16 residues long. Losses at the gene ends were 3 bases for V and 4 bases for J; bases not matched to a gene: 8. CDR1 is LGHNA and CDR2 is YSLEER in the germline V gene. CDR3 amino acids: CASSQHVGTSYNEQFF. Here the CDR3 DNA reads TGCGCCAGCAGCCAGCATGTAGGGACTAGTTACAATGAGCAGTTCTTC.

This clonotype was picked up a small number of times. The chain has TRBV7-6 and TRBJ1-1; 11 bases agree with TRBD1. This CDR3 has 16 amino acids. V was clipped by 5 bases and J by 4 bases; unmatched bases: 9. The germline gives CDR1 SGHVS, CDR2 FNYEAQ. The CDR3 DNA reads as TGTGCCAGCAGCGGCGGAAGGACAGGGGGCGGCACTGAAGCTTTCTTT. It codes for CASSGGRTGGGTEAFF.

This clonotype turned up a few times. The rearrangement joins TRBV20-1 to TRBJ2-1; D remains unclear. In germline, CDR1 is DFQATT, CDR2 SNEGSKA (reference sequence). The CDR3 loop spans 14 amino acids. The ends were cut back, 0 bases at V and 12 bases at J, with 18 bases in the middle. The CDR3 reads CSAREGWAVTRQFF. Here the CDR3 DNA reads TGCAGTGCTAGAGAAGGCTGGGCGGTGACAAGGCAGTTCTTC.

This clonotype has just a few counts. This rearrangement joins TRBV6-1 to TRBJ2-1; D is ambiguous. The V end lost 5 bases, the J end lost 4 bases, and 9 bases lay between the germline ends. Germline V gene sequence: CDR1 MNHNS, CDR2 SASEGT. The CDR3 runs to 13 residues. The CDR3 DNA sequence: TGTGCCAGCAGTCAGCAGAATTACAATGAGCAGTTCTTC. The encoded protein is CASSQQNYNEQFF.

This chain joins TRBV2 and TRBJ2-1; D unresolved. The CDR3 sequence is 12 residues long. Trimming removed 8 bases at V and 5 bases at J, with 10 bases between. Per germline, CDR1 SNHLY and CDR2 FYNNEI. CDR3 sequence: CASEALNNEQFF. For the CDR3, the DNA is TGTGCCAGCGAAGCGCTTAACAATGAGCAGTTCTTC.